This T cell receptor (beta chain) was sequenced in a study of identical twins. Whole-study results and caveats: There were fewer insertions in abundant cord blood beta clonotypes, but memory repertoires showed no such pattern. Out-of-frame beta sequences exhibited a weaker degree of excess twin sharing. Conclusions came from cross-sectional statistical analysis, not from following the same donors.

Healthy Caucasian individuals made up all the donors. Germline values: CDR1 SGDLS, CDR2 YYNGEE. V lost 1 base, J lost 4 bases, and 3 bases stayed unmatched. The CDR3 runs 15 residues. This clonotype has ten or more counts. Its specificity is not known. TCRdb called the 5' RACE reads again in MiXCR, with one record for every CDR3 protein. The data show around 490,000 distinct CDR3 sequences, 20% to 25% seen once. This sample was shared with a second study, whose subject was yellow fever vaccine responses in identical twins.

The material sequenced was CD4+ T cells sorted from blood. This chain joins TRBV9 and TRBJ2-1, with 9 bases identical to TRBD2. The clonotype originates from a woman between 18 and 30 years old in good health. CDR3 residues: CASSVNSGGYNEQFF. Here the CDR3 DNA reads TGTGCCAGCAGCGTAAATAGCGGGGGTTACAATGAGCAGTTCTTC.